This TCR beta chain originates from a study of blood T cell repertoires in COVID-19. Looking at the study overall: T cells, B-cell-depleted T cells, or PBMCs supplied cDNA or gDNA.

It was during active infection that Seattle patients were enrolled and then longitudinally followed. V dropped 6 bases and J dropped 7 bases, with 13 bases sitting between them. Germline assignment: CDR1 MNHEY and CDR2 SMNVEV (reference sequence). The CDR3 length is 13 residues. Authors' data handling: Amplification of reference gene primers provided the estimated nucleated cell counts. Assay used: immunoSEQ multiplex PCR; TCRdb lists only in-frame clones, some missing. V and J calls and clone size are given by that table; D and trimming were obtained from the DNA. The sample yields about 300,000 clones, 75% to 90% seen once.

The chain links TRBV27 to TRBJ1-5; possible D gene TRBD1, 5 bases. The source material was peripheral blood. The receptor was derived from a woman aged 50 to 60 with COVID-19, enrolled during active disease. The CDR3 DNA follows: TGTGCCAGCAGGGGGCAGGTAGGGCAGCCCCAGCATTTT. Its protein is CASRGQVGQPQHF.